The 5 T cell receptor beta chains below come from one sample, sequenced in a study of Graves' ophthalmopathy and Graves' hyperthyroidism. Amplification from RNA transcripts yielded the TCR beta CDR3 regions. RT-PCR in the first round used HTBI primers; a second-round multiplex PCR followed. TCRdb independently ran MiXCR on the multiplex PCR reads; one entry per CDR3 protein. The sample holds more than 150,000 distinct CDR3 sequences, 30% to 45% seen once. Sequenced input: peripheral blood. Every receptor here comes from a woman aged 40 to 50 with Graves' ophthalmopathy.

The rearrangement joins TRBV10-3 to TRBJ2-2; D unresolved. The ends were cut back, 5 bases at V and 8 bases at J, with 12 bases in the middle. Germline CDR1 ENHRY, CDR2 SYGVKD. The CDR3 sequence is 13 residues long. The CDR3 nucleotides read TGTGCCATCAGTACGACGGATCTAGGGGAGCTGTTTTTT. This gives the protein CAISTTDLGELFF.

This clonotype was recorded many times. The chain carries TRBV27 and TRBJ1-5; unclear D gene. The CDR3 is 14 amino acids. Germline CDR1 is MNHEY and CDR2 is SMNVEV (reference sequence). Trimming left V 4 bases short and J 2 bases short, with 9 bases between. The CDR3 loop reads CASSSSNRNQPQHF. Written as DNA, the CDR3 is TGTGCCAGCAGTTCCTCGAACCGCAATCAGCCCCAGCATTTT.

This clonotype was detected only a few times. The rearrangement links TRBV7-2 to TRBJ1-5; 8 bases agree with TRBD1. CDR1 is SGHTA, CDR2 FQGNSA, per germline. There are 14 residues in the CDR3. V gave up 7 bases and J gave up 7 bases; unmatched junction bases: 9. CDR3 DNA sequence: TGTGCCAGCACCCCCACCCCAGGGGGCCAGCCCCAGCATTTT. As protein: CASTPTPGGQPQHF.

This clonotype was counted ten times or more. V gene TRBV7-9 combines with J gene TRBJ1-5; no reliable D call. The length of the CDR3 is 15 residues. Trimming removed 3 bases at V and 5 bases at J, with 14 bases between. In germline, CDR1 is SEHNR, CDR2 FQNEAQ (reference sequence). The CDR3 protein is CASSFQGLGDQPQHF. The CDR3 DNA is TGTGCCAGCAGCTTCCAAGGGCTCGGGGATCAGCCCCAGCATTTT.

The rearrangement joins TRBV6-2 or TRBV6-3 to TRBJ1-2; a possible D gene is TRBD1 (6 bases). Looked up from germline, CDR1 is MNHEY and CDR2 is SVGEGT. The V end was cut by 2 bases, the J end by 4 bases, with 11 bases between. The CDR3 consists of 14 residues. CDR3 residues: CASSYGLRGYGYTF. The CDR3 bases are TGTGCCAGCAGTTACGGCCTCAGGGGCTATGGCTACACCTTC.